A single sample gave rise to the 12 T cell receptor beta chains below, sequenced in a study of cytomegalovirus exposure and HLA in healthy donors. Researchers ran the PCR with 60 Vbeta and 13 Jbeta primers. The method was immunoSEQ multiplex PCR; TCRdb's version includes in-frame clones alone and lacks a portion of them. The table includes under 250,000 clones, approximately 80% detected once. Sequencing input: PBMCs. These receptor sequences come from a woman aged 55-75 years in good health and CMV-seropositive.

The rearrangement joins TRBV2 to TRBJ2-7; 7 bases are shared with TRBD1. Germline CDR1 is SNHLY and CDR2 is FYNNEI. The trim removed 1 base at V and 3 bases at J, leaving 3 bases unmatched. There are 14 residues in the CDR3. The CDR3 DNA reads TGTGCCAGCAGTGAAGGGACAGGAAACTACGAGCAGTACTTC. Encoded protein: CASSEGTGNYEQYF.

The chain employs TRBV7-6 and TRBJ1-2; 8 bases align to TRBD1. CDR3 length: 16 amino acids. V lost 4 bases, J lost 3 bases, and 10 bases stayed unmatched. Germline V lookup: CDR1 SGHVS, CDR2 FNYEAQ. The CDR3 loop reads CASSYAGGQGHYGYTF. As DNA, the CDR3 is TGTGCCAGCAGCTATGCAGGAGGACAGGGACACTATGGCTACACCTTC. The full variable domain, its missing parts supplied by reference TRBV7-6 and TRBJ1-2, is GAGVSQSPRYKVTKRGQDVALRCDPISGHVSLYWYRQALGQGPEFLTYFNYEAQQDKSGLPNDRFSAERPEGSISTLTIQRTEQRDSAMYRCASSYAGGQGHYGYTFGSGTRLTVV.

The rearrangement uses TRBV2 and TRBJ2-5, with 8 nucleotides matching TRBD2. CDR3 length: 15 amino acids. The ends lost 6 bases at V and 2 bases at J; junction bases unmatched: 8. Germline lookup yields CDR1 SNHLY and CDR2 FYNNEI. CDR3 DNA: TGTGCCAGCAGAGCGGGAGTAAGGGGGCAAGAGACCCAGTACTTC. Residues: CASRAGVRGQETQYF.

The rearrangement joins TRBV10-3 to TRBJ2-7; 9 nucleotides align to TRBD1. Germline CDR1 ENHRY, CDR2 SYGVKD. With V trimmed by 4 bases and J by 5 bases, 12 bases remained unmatched. This CDR3 region has 16 residues. The CDR3 bases are TGTGCCATCAGTGGTACCGGGACAGGGAAAGTCCACGAGCAGTACTTC. Translated, it gives CAISGTGTGKVHEQYF.

The chain is built from TRBV7-9 and TRBJ1-5; 10 bases line up with TRBD1. The length of the CDR3 is 14 residues. The ends lost 5 bases at V and 7 bases at J; junction bases unmatched: 5. The germline V gene encodes CDR1 SEHNR and CDR2 FQNEAQ (reference sequence). CDR3 in amino acids: CASSLGQGGQPQHF. The CDR3 region has the DNA TGTGCCAGCAGCCTTGGACAGGGGGGACAGCCCCAGCATTTT.

The chain is built from TRBV5-1 and TRBJ2-7; D is possibly TRBD2 (6 bases). Trimming cost V 4 bases and J 0 bases, with 14 bases left between them. Germline values: CDR1 SGHRS, CDR2 YFSETQ. CDR3 length: 15 amino acids. The CDR3 coding sequence is TGCGCCAGCAGCGCGGGACCGCGCCTCTCCTACGAGCAGTACTTC. Protein product: CASSAGPRLSYEQYF.

The chain is built from TRBV5-4 and TRBJ2-3, with TRBD2 identical over 8 bases. This CDR3 is 15 amino acids long. V shed 3 bases, J shed 3 bases, and the junction held 6 bases outside the gene matches. CDR1 is SGHNT and CDR2 is YYREEE in the germline V gene (reference sequence). CDR3 sequence reads: CASSSAGDGTDTQYF. CDR3 DNA: TGTGCCAGCAGCTCAGCGGGAGATGGGACAGATACGCAGTATTTT.

The chain is built from TRBV7-8 and TRBJ2-1; 9 positions agree with TRBD2. The CDR3 totals 17 residues. Trimming removed 2 bases from V and 2 bases from J; junction bases left unmatched: 7. CDR1 is SGHVS and CDR2 is FQNEAQ in the germline V gene. CDR3 region: CASSLRLAGRAYNEQFF. The CDR3 nucleotides read TGTGCCAGCAGCTTACGGCTAGCGGGACGAGCCTACAATGAGCAGTTCTTC.

The V gene is TRBV5-6, the J gene TRBJ1-1, with D maybe TRBD1 (5 bases). The CDR3 is 15 amino acids. Trimming pared 4 bases from V and 0 bases from J, leaving 13 bases between. Germline assignment: CDR1 SGHDT and CDR2 YYEEEE. The CDR3 sequence is CASSPRTLLNTEAFF. The CDR3 coding sequence is TGTGCCAGCAGCCCACGGACACTTTTGAACACTGAAGCTTTCTTT.

This clone has a single count. The chain uses TRBV2 and TRBJ1-1; D is uncertain. The CDR3 consists of 14 residues. Germline lookup yields CDR1 SNHLY and CDR2 FYNNEI. V shed 6 bases and J shed 0 bases, with 11 bases lying between them. This CDR3 is CASSKRGMNTEAFF. CDR3 bases: TGTGCCAGCAGCAAACGGGGTATGAACACTGAAGCTTTCTTT.

The chain carries TRBV9 and TRBJ2-4, with 10 bases aligning to TRBD2. Germline lookup yields CDR1 SGDLS and CDR2 YYNGEE. This CDR3 has 17 amino acids. The ends lost 0 bases at V and 3 bases at J; junction bases unmatched: 6. The CDR3: CASSVEAGGPVKNIQYF. DNA of the CDR3: TGTGCCAGCAGCGTAGAAGCGGGAGGGCCCGTCAAAAACATTCAGTACTTC.

The chain has TRBV5-4 and TRBJ1-1; 8 nucleotides line up with TRBD1. The ends lost 6 bases at V and 10 bases at J; junction bases unmatched: 11. CDR3 size: 13 residues. CDR1 is SGHNT, CDR2 YYREEE, per germline (reference sequence). CDR3 in DNA: TGTGCCAGCACCGCTGGACAGGGAAGGCGAGCTTTCTTT. It codes for CASTAGQGRRAFF.